A selection of T cell receptor beta chains follows, all from one sample in a study of T cells in tuberculosis. Method: immunoSEQ multiplex PCR; TCRdb's copy keeps in-frame clones and lacks some. This sample carries about 49,000 clones, 90% to 95% of them seen once, and the ten largest clones take around 1.4%. Here the sequenced sample was PBMCs, taken at tuberculosis diagnosis. The receptors shown here come from an adult with tuberculosis. CDR3s include the opening cysteine and the closing phenylalanine or tryptophan. Fields, in order: CDR3 DNA, CDR3 protein, clone size, V gene, D gene, J gene. A D gene is named only where the DNA matches it firmly. Where a row states a size, it is once, few, many or the class of an expanded clone; other rows omit it.

CDR3 DNA: TGTGCCACCAGCAGAGACAGGGGGACAGATACGCAGTATTTT
CDR3 protein: CATSRDRGTDTQYF
clone size: -
V gene: TRBV15
D gene: TRBD1
J gene: TRBJ2-3

CDR3 DNA: TGCGCCAGCAGCCAAGATCCGGGGACTGAAGCTTTCTTT
CDR3 protein: CASSQDPGTEAFF
clone size: once
V gene: TRBV4-3
D gene: -
J gene: TRBJ1-1

CDR3 DNA: TGTGCCAGCAGTTTATCGGGACAGGGACTATGGACTGAAGCTTTCTTT
CDR3 protein: CASSLSGQGLWTEAFF
clone size: -
V gene: TRBV27
D gene: TRBD1
J gene: TRBJ1-1

CDR3 DNA: TGCGCCAGCAGCCAAGATAATGCGCGGGGGACCTACAATGAGCAGTTCTTC
CDR3 protein: CASSQDNARGTYNEQFF
clone size: -
V gene: TRBV4-1
D gene: TRBD2
J gene: TRBJ2-1

CDR3 DNA: TGTGCCAGCAGCATCGGGGTAAGCTCCTACAATGAGCAGTTCTTC
CDR3 protein: CASSIGVSSYNEQFF
clone size: -
V gene: TRBV6-4
D gene: -
J gene: TRBJ2-1

CDR3 DNA: TGTGCCAGCAGCCCCTGGACTGCGAATGGCTACACCTTC
CDR3 protein: CASSPWTANGYTF
clone size: -
V gene: TRBV5-8
D gene: -
J gene: TRBJ1-2

CDR3 DNA: TGTGCCAGCAGCGTAGATGGGACAGGGAGAGAGACCCAGTACTTC
CDR3 protein: CASSVDGTGRETQYF
clone size: -
V gene: TRBV9
D gene: TRBD1
J gene: TRBJ2-5

CDR3 DNA: TGTGCCAGCAGCTTAGAGGAGATACCTTGGCGGGACGAGCAGTACTTC
CDR3 protein: CASSLEEIPWRDEQYF
clone size: -
V gene: TRBV7-8
D gene: -
J gene: TRBJ2-7

CDR3 DNA: TGTGCCAGCAGCTTAGTTTCGGGGGGGAGCCGGGCACGGGCTGAAGCTTTCTTT
CDR3 protein: CASSLVSGGSRARAEAFF
clone size: -
V gene: TRBV11-2
D gene: -
J gene: TRBJ1-1

CDR3 DNA: TGCGCCAGCAGCTTCGGGGGTACTGGCGAGCAGTACTTC
CDR3 protein: CASSFGGTGEQYF
clone size: -
V gene: TRBV5-1
D gene: -
J gene: TRBJ2-7

CDR3 DNA: TGTGCCAGCAGTTACTCGAGCGCTCCATACAATGAGCAGTTCTTC
CDR3 protein: CASSYSSAPYNEQFF
clone size: once
V gene: TRBV6-5
D gene: -
J gene: TRBJ2-1

CDR3 DNA: TGTGCCAGCAGCCAAGATCCCCAGGGTGTGGAGACCCAGTACTTC
CDR3 protein: CASSQDPQGVETQYF
clone size: -
V gene: TRBV14
D gene: -
J gene: TRBJ2-5

CDR3 DNA: TGTGCCTGGAGTGTTAGCCGAACCACAGGCTTTAATGAAAAACTGTTTTTT
CDR3 protein: CAWSVSRTTGFNEKLFF
clone size: -
V gene: TRBV30
D gene: -
J gene: TRBJ1-4

CDR3 DNA: TGTGCCAGCAGCTTGTCAGGGGGGACTTTCTATGGCTACACCTTC
CDR3 protein: CASSLSGGTFYGYTF
clone size: -
V gene: TRBV5-4
D gene: TRBD1
J gene: TRBJ1-2

CDR3 DNA: TGTGCCAGCAGCCCGACTAGCGGGAGGTCGGGAGATACGCAGTATTTT
CDR3 protein: CASSPTSGRSGDTQYF
clone size: -
V gene: TRBV5-4
D gene: TRBD2
J gene: TRBJ2-3

CDR3 DNA: TGTGCCAGCAGCTTAGCAAGCGGCAGCTCCTACAATGAGCAGTTCTTC
CDR3 protein: CASSLASGSSYNEQFF
clone size: -
V gene: TRBV7-6
D gene: -
J gene: TRBJ2-1

CDR3 DNA: TGTGCCAGTAGAGGGGCAAGCCACGAGCAGTACTTC
CDR3 protein: CASRGASHEQYF
clone size: -
V gene: TRBV19
D gene: -
J gene: TRBJ2-7

CDR3 DNA: TGTGCCAGCAGCGCCGGGACAGCGAATGAAAAACTGTTTTTT
CDR3 protein: CASSAGTANEKLFF
clone size: -
V gene: TRBV9
D gene: TRBD1
J gene: TRBJ1-4

CDR3 DNA: TGTGCCAGCAGCGGGACCCCCAGCGGGAGGGCACGGACAGATACGCAGTATTTT
CDR3 protein: CASSGTPSGRARTDTQYF
clone size: -
V gene: TRBV7-9
D gene: TRBD2
J gene: TRBJ2-3

CDR3 DNA: TGTGCCAGCAGCTTAGACTCTACTAGGCGAGAGACCCAGTACTTC
CDR3 protein: CASSLDSTRRETQYF
clone size: -
V gene: TRBV7-2
D gene: -
J gene: TRBJ2-5

CDR3 DNA: TGTGCCAGCAGCCGGACTAGCGGGACCTACGAGCAGTACTTC
CDR3 protein: CASSRTSGTYEQYF
clone size: -
V gene: TRBV5-4
D gene: TRBD2
J gene: TRBJ2-7

CDR3 DNA: TGTGCCAGCAGCTTAGACGGCACCGGGGAGCTGTTTTTT
CDR3 protein: CASSLDGTGELFF
clone size: -
V gene: TRBV11-3
D gene: -
J gene: TRBJ2-2

CDR3 DNA: TGTGCCAGCAGCCTGACTGGGGGGGGCTATGGCTACACCTTC
CDR3 protein: CASSLTGGGYGYTF
clone size: once
V gene: TRBV5-4
D gene: -
J gene: TRBJ1-2

CDR3 DNA: TGTGCCAGCAGCCCACGGAGCTCCTACGAGCAGTACTTC
CDR3 protein: CASSPRSSYEQYF
clone size: -
V gene: TRBV11-2
D gene: -
J gene: TRBJ2-7

CDR3 DNA: TGTGCCAGCAGCTTAGGACTAGCGTTGGACACCGGGGAGCTGTTTTTT
CDR3 protein: CASSLGLALDTGELFF
clone size: -
V gene: TRBV11-2
D gene: TRBD2
J gene: TRBJ2-2

CDR3 DNA: TGTGCCAGCAGCTTAGTTAGTACAGCGGGTCAGCCCCAGCATTTT
CDR3 protein: CASSLVSTAGQPQHF
clone size: -
V gene: TRBV7-8
D gene: -
J gene: TRBJ1-5

CDR3 DNA: TGTGCCAGCAGTTTATCGGGTGGTGGCTACACCTTC
CDR3 protein: CASSLSGGGYTF
clone size: -
V gene: TRBV28
D gene: -
J gene: TRBJ1-2

CDR3 DNA: TGTGCCTGGAACGAACAGGGTTGGGCCCCCGAGAAGACCCAGTACTTC
CDR3 protein: CAWNEQGWAPEKTQYF
clone size: -
V gene: TRBV30
D gene: -
J gene: TRBJ2-5

CDR3 DNA: TGTGCCAGTAGTACAGCAGACAGGCTTACACCCAAGAACACTGAAGCTTTCTTT
CDR3 protein: CASSTADRLTPKNTEAFF
clone size: -
V gene: TRBV19
D gene: -
J gene: TRBJ1-1

CDR3 DNA: TGTGCCAGTAGTGTCGGCGGGACAGGGAACACTGAAGCTTTCTTT
CDR3 protein: CASSVGGTGNTEAFF
clone size: -
V gene: TRBV19
D gene: TRBD1
J gene: TRBJ1-1

CDR3 DNA: TGTGCCAGCAAAACGACTAGCGGACGCACAGATACGCAGTATTTT
CDR3 protein: CASKTTSGRTDTQYF
clone size: -
V gene: TRBV21-1
D gene: -
J gene: TRBJ2-3

CDR3 DNA: TGTGCCAGCAGTGACCGGGACAGGTCGAATGGCTACACCTTC
CDR3 protein: CASSDRDRSNGYTF
clone size: -
V gene: TRBV25-1
D gene: TRBD1
J gene: TRBJ1-2

CDR3 DNA: TGTGCCAGCAGCTTGGGACACAAGGGTTCACCCCTCCACTTT
CDR3 protein: CASSLGHKGSPLHF
clone size: -
V gene: TRBV11-2
D gene: -
J gene: TRBJ1-6

CDR3 DNA: TGCGCCAGCAGCCGAGCCGGGGGCTCTGGGGCCAACGTCCTGACTTTC
CDR3 protein: CASSRAGGSGANVLTF
clone size: -
V gene: TRBV4-1
D gene: -
J gene: TRBJ2-6

CDR3 DNA: TGTGCCAGCAGCTTAGGTGGGACTAGCGGGATAGCATATGAGCAGTTCTTC
CDR3 protein: CASSLGGTSGIAYEQFF
clone size: -
V gene: TRBV11-1
D gene: TRBD2
J gene: TRBJ2-1

CDR3 DNA: TGTGCCTGGAGTTTTACAGGAGACGCTTTCTTT
CDR3 protein: CAWSFTGDAFF
clone size: once
V gene: TRBV30
D gene: -
J gene: TRBJ1-1

CDR3 DNA: TGCGCCAGCAGCCAAGAGGCAGATAGGGGGCAATTCACCGGGGAGCTGTTTTTT
CDR3 protein: CASSQEADRGQFTGELFF
clone size: few
V gene: TRBV4-1
D gene: TRBD1
J gene: TRBJ2-2

CDR3 DNA: TGTGCCAGCAGCTTAGGACGAGCGGGAGGGCGCGACGGGGAGCTGTTTTTT
CDR3 protein: CASSLGRAGGRDGELFF
clone size: -
V gene: TRBV7-6
D gene: TRBD2
J gene: TRBJ2-2

CDR3 DNA: TGCGCCAGCAGCCAAGGGATCATTTTGGGACAGGGCAATCAGCCCCAGCATTTT
CDR3 protein: CASSQGIILGQGNQPQHF
clone size: -
V gene: TRBV4-1
D gene: TRBD1
J gene: TRBJ1-5

CDR3 DNA: TGTGCCAGCAGCCGGGGACAAGCCTACGAGCAGTACTTC
CDR3 protein: CASSRGQAYEQYF
clone size: -
V gene: TRBV7-9
D gene: -
J gene: TRBJ2-7

CDR3 DNA: TGTGCCAGCAGCGTACAAGGGAGCTCCTACAATGAGCAGTTCTTC
CDR3 protein: CASSVQGSSYNEQFF
clone size: -
V gene: TRBV2
D gene: -
J gene: TRBJ2-1

CDR3 DNA: TGTGCCAGCAGGCCGCAGGCGAACACTGAAGCTTTCTTT
CDR3 protein: CASRPQANTEAFF
clone size: -
V gene: TRBV6-6
D gene: -
J gene: TRBJ1-1

CDR3 DNA: TGTGCCTGGAATCGAGGGGGCAGGGGCTACACCTTC
CDR3 protein: CAWNRGGRGYTF
clone size: -
V gene: TRBV30
D gene: TRBD1
J gene: TRBJ1-2

CDR3 DNA: TGTGCCAGCAGCTTAAACAGGGGCCAAGAGACCCAGTACTTC
CDR3 protein: CASSLNRGQETQYF
clone size: -
V gene: TRBV7-2
D gene: TRBD1
J gene: TRBJ2-5

CDR3 DNA: TGTGCCAGCAGTTTCCCCGCTAGCGGGAGCACAGATACGCAGTATTTT
CDR3 protein: CASSFPASGSTDTQYF
clone size: once
V gene: TRBV28
D gene: TRBD2
J gene: TRBJ2-3

CDR3 DNA: TGTGCCATCAGTCTTGGCCGGGGGAACACTGAAGCTTTCTTT
CDR3 protein: CAISLGRGNTEAFF
clone size: -
V gene: TRBV10-3
D gene: -
J gene: TRBJ1-1

CDR3 DNA: TGCGCCAGCAGCCATTCGACAGGTCCCACAGATACGCAGTATTTT
CDR3 protein: CASSHSTGPTDTQYF
clone size: -
V gene: TRBV4-1
D gene: -
J gene: TRBJ2-3

CDR3 DNA: TGCGCCAGCAGCTTGGGGCAGTCCGTCAACTATGGCTACACCTTC
CDR3 protein: CASSLGQSVNYGYTF
clone size: -
V gene: TRBV5-1
D gene: -
J gene: TRBJ1-2

CDR3 DNA: TGCGCCAGCAGCTTGGGATTTATTAGCGGGAGTGGCTCCACAGATACGCAGTATTTT
CDR3 protein: CASSLGFISGSGSTDTQYF
clone size: -
V gene: TRBV5-1
D gene: TRBD2
J gene: TRBJ2-3

CDR3 DNA: TGTGCCAGCAGCCAGGTAGACTTGGCTAGCACAGATACGCAGTATTTT
CDR3 protein: CASSQVDLASTDTQYF
clone size: -
V gene: TRBV14
D gene: -
J gene: TRBJ2-3

CDR3 DNA: TGTGCCAGCAGCAGGCCGGGAGGGCCGGTAACAGATACGCAGTATTTT
CDR3 protein: CASSRPGGPVTDTQYF
clone size: -
V gene: TRBV5-4
D gene: TRBD2
J gene: TRBJ2-3

CDR3 DNA: TGCGCCAGCAGCCAAGGGGACAGGGGTGAAAAACTGTTTTTT
CDR3 protein: CASSQGDRGEKLFF
clone size: -
V gene: TRBV4-3
D gene: TRBD1
J gene: TRBJ1-4

CDR3 DNA: TGTGCCAGCAGCCGAGGACTAGCGGGAGCTCCAGATACGCAGTATTTT
CDR3 protein: CASSRGLAGAPDTQYF
clone size: -
V gene: TRBV5-4
D gene: TRBD2
J gene: TRBJ2-3

CDR3 DNA: TGTGCCAGCAGCTTAAGAGGGACTAGCCTCGGAGACAATGAGCAGTTCTTC
CDR3 protein: CASSLRGTSLGDNEQFF
clone size: -
V gene: TRBV7-3
D gene: TRBD2
J gene: TRBJ2-1

CDR3 DNA: TGCAGCGTGTCCAGAGCGGGAAGCTCCTACGAGCAGTACTTC
CDR3 protein: CSVSRAGSSYEQYF
clone size: once
V gene: TRBV29-1
D gene: TRBD2
J gene: TRBJ2-7